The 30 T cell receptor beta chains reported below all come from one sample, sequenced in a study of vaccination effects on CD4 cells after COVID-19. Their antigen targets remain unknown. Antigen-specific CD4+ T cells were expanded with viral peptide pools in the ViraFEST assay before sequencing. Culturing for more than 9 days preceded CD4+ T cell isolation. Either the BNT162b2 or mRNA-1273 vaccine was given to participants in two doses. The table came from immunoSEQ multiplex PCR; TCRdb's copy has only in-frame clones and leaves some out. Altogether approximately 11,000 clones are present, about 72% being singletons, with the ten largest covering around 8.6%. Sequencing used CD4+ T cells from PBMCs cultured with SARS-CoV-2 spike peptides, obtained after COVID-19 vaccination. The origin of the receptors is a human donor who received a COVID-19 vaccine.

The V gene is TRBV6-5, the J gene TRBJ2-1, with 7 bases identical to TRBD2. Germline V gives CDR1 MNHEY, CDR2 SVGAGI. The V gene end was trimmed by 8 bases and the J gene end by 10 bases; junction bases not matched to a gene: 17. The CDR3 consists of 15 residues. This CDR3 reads CASGDPSGKKEEQFF. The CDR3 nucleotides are TGTGCCAGCGGGGATCCTAGCGGAAAAAAGGAGGAGCAGTTCTTC.

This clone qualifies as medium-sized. The CDR3 is CASSPSGGRGGQYF. DNA of the CDR3: TGTGCCAGCAGCCCCTCCGGGGGTAGGGGAGGTCAGTACTTC. The chain joins TRBV3-1 (or the pseudogene TRBV3-2) to TRBJ2-7, with D possibly matching TRBD2 (6 bases). There are 14 residues in the CDR3. CDR1 and CDR2 from the germline V gene are LGHDT and YNNKEL (reference sequence). V dropped 4 bases and J dropped 10 bases, with 20 bases sitting between them.

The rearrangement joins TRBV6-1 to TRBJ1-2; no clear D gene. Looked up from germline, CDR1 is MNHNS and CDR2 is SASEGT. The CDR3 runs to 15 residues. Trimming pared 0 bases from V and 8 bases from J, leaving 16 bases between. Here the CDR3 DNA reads TGTGCCAGCAGTGAAGCCCAAATGGACCCCTGGGGCTACACCTTC. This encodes CASSEAQMDPWGYTF.

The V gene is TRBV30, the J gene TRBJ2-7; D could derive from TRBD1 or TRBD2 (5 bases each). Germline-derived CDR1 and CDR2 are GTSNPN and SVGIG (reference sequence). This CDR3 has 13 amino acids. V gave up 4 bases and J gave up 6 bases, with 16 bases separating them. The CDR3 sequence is CAWTLGPYTEQYF. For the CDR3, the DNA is TGTGCCTGGACCCTGGGACCCTACACCGAGCAGTACTTC.

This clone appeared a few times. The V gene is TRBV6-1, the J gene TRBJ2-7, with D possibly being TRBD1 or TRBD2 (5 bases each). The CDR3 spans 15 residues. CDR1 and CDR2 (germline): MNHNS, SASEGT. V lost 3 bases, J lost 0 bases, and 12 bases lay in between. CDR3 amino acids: CASSEGPKPSYEQYF. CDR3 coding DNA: TGTGCCAGCAGTGAGGGACCGAAACCCTCCTACGAGCAGTACTTC.

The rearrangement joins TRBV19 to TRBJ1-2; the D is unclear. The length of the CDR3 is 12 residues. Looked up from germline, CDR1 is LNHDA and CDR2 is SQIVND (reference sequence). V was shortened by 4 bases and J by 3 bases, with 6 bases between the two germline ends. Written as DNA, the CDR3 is TGTGCCAGTAGTACCAGCTACTATGGCTACACCTTC. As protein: CASSTSYYGYTF.

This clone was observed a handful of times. CDR3 DNA: TGTGCCAGCAGCTCAGACAGGGAGAGCACTGAAGCTTTCTTT. Its protein product is CASSSDRESTEAFF. This sequence joins TRBV27 and TRBJ1-1; TRBD1 agrees at 7 bases. The V gene end was trimmed by 6 bases and the J gene end by 4 bases; junction bases not matched to a gene: 8. From germline, CDR1 is MNHEY and CDR2 SMNVEV (reference sequence). The CDR3 extends over 14 amino acids.

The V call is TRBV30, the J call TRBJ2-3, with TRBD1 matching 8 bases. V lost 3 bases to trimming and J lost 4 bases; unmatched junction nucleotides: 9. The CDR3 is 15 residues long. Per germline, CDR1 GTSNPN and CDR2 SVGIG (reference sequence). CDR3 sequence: CAWRSQGAGADTQYF. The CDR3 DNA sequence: TGTGCCTGGAGGTCGCAGGGGGCAGGGGCAGATACGCAGTATTTT.

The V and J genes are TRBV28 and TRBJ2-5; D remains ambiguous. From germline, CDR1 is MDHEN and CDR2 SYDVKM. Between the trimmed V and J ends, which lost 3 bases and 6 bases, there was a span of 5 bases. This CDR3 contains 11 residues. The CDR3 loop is CASSFTQTQYF. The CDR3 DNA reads TGTGCCAGCAGTTTTACACAGACCCAGTACTTC.

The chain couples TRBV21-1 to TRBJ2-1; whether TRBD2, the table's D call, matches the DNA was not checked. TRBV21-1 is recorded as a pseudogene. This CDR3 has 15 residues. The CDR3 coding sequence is TGTGCCAGCACCCTTCTCCGTTGGGGGGGGAATGAGCAGTTCTTC. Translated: CASTLLRWGGNEQFF.

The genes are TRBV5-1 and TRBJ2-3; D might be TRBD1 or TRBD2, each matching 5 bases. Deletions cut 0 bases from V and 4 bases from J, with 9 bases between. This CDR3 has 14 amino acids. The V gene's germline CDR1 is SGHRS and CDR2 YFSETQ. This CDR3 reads CASSLVGVADTQYF. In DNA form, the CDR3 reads TGCGCCAGCAGCTTGGTGGGGGTGGCAGATACGCAGTATTTT.

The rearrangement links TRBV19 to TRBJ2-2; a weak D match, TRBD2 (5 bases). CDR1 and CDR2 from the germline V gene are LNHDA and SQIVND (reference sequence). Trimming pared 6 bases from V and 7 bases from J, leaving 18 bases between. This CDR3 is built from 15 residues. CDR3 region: CASSRSYGVSGELFF. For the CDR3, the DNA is TGTGCCAGTAGCCGATCCTACGGGGTGAGCGGGGAGCTGTTTTTT.

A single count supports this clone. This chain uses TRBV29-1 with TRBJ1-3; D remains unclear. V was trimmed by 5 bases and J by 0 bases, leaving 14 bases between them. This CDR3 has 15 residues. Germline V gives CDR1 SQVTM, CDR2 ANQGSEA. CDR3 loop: CSVSKNPSSGNTIYF. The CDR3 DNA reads TGCAGCGTTTCCAAAAACCCCTCCTCTGGAAACACCATATATTTT.

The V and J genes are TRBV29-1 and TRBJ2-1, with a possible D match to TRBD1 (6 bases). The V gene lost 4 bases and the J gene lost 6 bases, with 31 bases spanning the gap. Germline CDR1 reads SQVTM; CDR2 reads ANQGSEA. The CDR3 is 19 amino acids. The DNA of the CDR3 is TGCAGCGTTGGGTCTCACTCCTCTTCTACCGGGACACGGGGCAATGAGCAGTTCTTC. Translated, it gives CSVGSHSSSTGTRGNEQFF.

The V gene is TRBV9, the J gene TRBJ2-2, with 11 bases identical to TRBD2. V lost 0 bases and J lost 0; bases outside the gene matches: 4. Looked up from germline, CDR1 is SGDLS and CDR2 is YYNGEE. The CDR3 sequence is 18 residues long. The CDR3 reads CASSVVPGLAANTGELFF. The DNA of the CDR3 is TGTGCCAGCAGCGTAGTTCCGGGACTAGCGGCGAACACCGGGGAGCTGTTTTTT.

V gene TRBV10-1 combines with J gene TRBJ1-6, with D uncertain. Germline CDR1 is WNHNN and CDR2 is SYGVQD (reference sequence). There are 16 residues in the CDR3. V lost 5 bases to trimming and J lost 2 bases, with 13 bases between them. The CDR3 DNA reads TGCGCCAGCAGTCGGGAGGGTGGGACCTATAATTCACCCCTCCACTTT. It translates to CASSREGGTYNSPLHF.

CDR3 coding DNA: TGTGCCAGCAGCCCCCGGACAGCCCGGGGCACTGAAGCTTTCTTT. Protein product: CASSPRTARGTEAFF. The V gene is TRBV9, the J gene TRBJ1-1, with D perhaps matching TRBD1 (6 bases). The germline V gene has CDR1 SGDLS and CDR2 YYNGEE. This CDR3 comprises 15 residues. V was shortened by 4 bases and J by 4 bases, with 17 bases between the two germline ends.

CDR3 bases: TGTGCTAGTACGGCGGGGTATGGAGGCTACACCTTC. Translating gives CASTAGYGGYTF. The chain joins TRBV12-5 to TRBJ1-2, with D hard to call. Germline assignment: CDR1 LGHNT and CDR2 FRNRAP. V lost 8 bases and J lost 8, with 15 bases in between. The CDR3 runs to 12 residues.

The CDR3 DNA sequence: TGTGCCAGACACCGGGGGTTTGAAGCTTTCTTT. Encoded protein: CARHRGFEAFF. V is TRBV30 and J is TRBJ1-1, with D possibly TRBD1 on 5 matching bases. Trimming removed 8 bases at V and 7 bases at J, with 14 bases between. The CDR3 is made up of 11 amino acids. The germline V gene encodes CDR1 GTSNPN and CDR2 SVGIG (reference sequence).

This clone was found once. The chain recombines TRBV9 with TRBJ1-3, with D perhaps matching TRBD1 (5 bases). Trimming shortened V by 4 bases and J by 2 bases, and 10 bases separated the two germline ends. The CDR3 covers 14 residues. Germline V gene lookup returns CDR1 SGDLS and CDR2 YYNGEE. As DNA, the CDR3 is TGTGCCAGCAGCCTTGGGGGAACTGGAAACACCATATATTTT. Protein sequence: CASSLGGTGNTIYF.

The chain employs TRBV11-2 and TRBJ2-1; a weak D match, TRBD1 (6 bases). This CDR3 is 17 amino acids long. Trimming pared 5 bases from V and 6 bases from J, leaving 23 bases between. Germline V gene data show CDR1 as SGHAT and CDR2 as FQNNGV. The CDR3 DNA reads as TGTGCCAGCAGCCAAGTCGCCCGCCGGACAGTCCGCAATGAGCAGTTCTTC. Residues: CASSQVARRTVRNEQFF.

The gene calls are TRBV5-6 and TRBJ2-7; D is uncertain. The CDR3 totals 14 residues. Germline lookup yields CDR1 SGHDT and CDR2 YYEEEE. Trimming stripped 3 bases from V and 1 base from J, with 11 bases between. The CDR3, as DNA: TGTGCCAGCAGCTCGAGGCCAGGATCCTACGAGCAGTACTTC. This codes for CASSSRPGSYEQYF.

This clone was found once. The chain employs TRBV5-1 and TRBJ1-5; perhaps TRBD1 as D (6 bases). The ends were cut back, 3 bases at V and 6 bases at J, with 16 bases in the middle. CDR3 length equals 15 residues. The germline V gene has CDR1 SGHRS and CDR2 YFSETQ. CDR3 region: CASSYAGGGGQPQHF. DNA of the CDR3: TGCGCCAGCAGCTATGCCGGAGGGGGAGGTCAGCCCCAGCATTTT. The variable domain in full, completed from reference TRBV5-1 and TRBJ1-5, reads KAGVTQTPRYLIKTRGQQVTLSCSPISGHRSVSWYQQTPGQGLQFLFEYFSETQRNKGNFPGRFSGRQFSNSRSEMNVSTLELGDSALYLCASSYAGGGGQPQHFGDGTRLSIL.

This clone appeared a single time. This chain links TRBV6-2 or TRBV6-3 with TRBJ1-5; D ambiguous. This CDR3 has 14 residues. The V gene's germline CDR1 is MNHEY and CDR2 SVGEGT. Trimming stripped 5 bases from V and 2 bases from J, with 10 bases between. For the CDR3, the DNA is TGTGCCAGCAGTGCCCGGAGGGGCAATCAGCCCCAGCATTTT. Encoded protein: CASSARRGNQPQHF.

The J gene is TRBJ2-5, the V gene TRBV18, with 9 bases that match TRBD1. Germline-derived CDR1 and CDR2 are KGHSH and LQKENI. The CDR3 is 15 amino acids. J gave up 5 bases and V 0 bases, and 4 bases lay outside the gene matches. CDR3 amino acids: CASSPPQGARETQYF. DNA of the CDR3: TGTGCCAGCTCACCACCACAGGGGGCCAGGGAGACCCAGTACTTC.

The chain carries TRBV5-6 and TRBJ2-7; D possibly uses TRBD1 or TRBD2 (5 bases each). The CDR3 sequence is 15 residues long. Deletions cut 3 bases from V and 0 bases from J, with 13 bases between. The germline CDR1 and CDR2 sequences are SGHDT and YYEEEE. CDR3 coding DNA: TGTGCCAGCAGCTCGGGGCCGTTAAGCTCCTACGAGCAGTACTTC. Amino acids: CASSSGPLSSYEQYF.

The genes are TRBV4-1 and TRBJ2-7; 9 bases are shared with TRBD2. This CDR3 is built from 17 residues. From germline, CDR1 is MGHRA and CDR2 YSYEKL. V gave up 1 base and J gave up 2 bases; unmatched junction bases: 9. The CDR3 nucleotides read TGCGCCAGCAGCCAAGTAATTTCTAGCGGGGTTCCCTACGAGCAGTACTTC. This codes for CASSQVISSGVPYEQYF.

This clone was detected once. As DNA, the CDR3 is TGTGCCAGCAGCTTCCGGCTAGCGGGGGCCACAACAGATACGCAGTATTTT. Translating gives CASSFRLAGATTDTQYF. The chain joins TRBV7-4 to TRBJ2-3; the match to TRBD2 covers 10 bases. CDR3 length equals 17 residues. From germline, CDR1 is SGHVT and CDR2 SQSDAQ. V was clipped by 3 bases and J by 3 bases; unmatched bases: 9.

CDR3 DNA: TGCGCCAGCGGGACAGGGGCCGACTATGGCTACACCTTC. This encodes CASGTGADYGYTF. The chain carries TRBV5-1 and TRBJ1-2; 10 bases match TRBD1. The CDR3 contains 13 residues. Germline trimming cut 7 bases from V and 3 bases from J; bases unmatched to any gene: 3. Germline V gene lookup returns CDR1 SGHRS and CDR2 YFSETQ.

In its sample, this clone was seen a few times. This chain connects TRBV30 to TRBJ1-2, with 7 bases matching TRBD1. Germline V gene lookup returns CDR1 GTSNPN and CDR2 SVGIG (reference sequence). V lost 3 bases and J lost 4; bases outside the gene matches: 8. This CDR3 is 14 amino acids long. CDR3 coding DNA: TGTGCCTGGAGCTACAGCGGACAGGTCTATGGCTACACCTTC. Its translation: CAWSYSGQVYGYTF.